Here is one T cell receptor beta chain with its context. TCRdb keeps only in-frame clones here, not all; method: immunoSEQ multiplex PCR. This sample has fewer than 500,000 clones, with 80% to 90% found just once. This sample was included in a study of blood T cell repertoires in COVID-19. Germline CDR1 is MDHEN and CDR2 is SYDVKM. The germline V and J ends were trimmed by 3 bases and 2 bases, with 4 bases remaining between them. The CDR3 loop spans 12 amino acids. This TCR derives from a man in his thirties or forties who had recovered from COVID-19. Sequenced: PBMCs or T cells enriched from blood (not recorded which). V usage is TRBV28 and J usage is TRBJ1-2; D ambiguous. CDR3 loop: CASSFQNYGYTF. DNA of the CDR3: TGTGCCAGCAGTTTCCAGAACTATGGCTACACCTTC.